The 11 T cell receptor beta chains in this list originate from one sample, sequenced in a study of blood T cell repertoires in COVID-19. Method: immunoSEQ multiplex PCR; TCRdb's copy keeps in-frame clones and lacks some. The sample carries 380,000 or so clones, roughly 86% recorded once. Sequenced: PBMCs or T cells enriched from blood (not recorded which). The receptors were gathered from a man aged 30 to 45 who had recovered from COVID-19.

The chain links TRBV5-1 to TRBJ2-5; D might be TRBD1 (5 bases). The CDR3 loop spans 13 amino acids. Germline V CDR1 and CDR2: SGHRS, YFSETQ. V was cut by 4 bases and J by 5 bases, with 12 bases left in between. The CDR3 here is CASSPRPGETQYF. In nucleotides, the CDR3 is TGCGCCAGCAGCCCCCGACCAGGGGAGACCCAGTACTTC.

The chain joins TRBV7-2 to TRBJ2-2, with a weak D call TRBD2 (6 bases). CDR3 length equals 15 residues. V was trimmed by 3 bases and J by 4 bases, leaving 12 bases between them. Germline V gene sequence: CDR1 SGHTA, CDR2 FQGNSA. DNA of the CDR3: TGTGCCAGCAGCTTGGGACTTAGGGTCACCGGGGAGCTGTTTTTT. Protein sequence: CASSLGLRVTGELFF.

The chain joins TRBV6-5 to TRBJ1-1; a possible D gene is TRBD1 (5 bases). This CDR3 region has 13 residues. The V gene's germline CDR1 is MNHEY and CDR2 SVGAGI. Trimming removed 2 bases from V and 8 bases from J, with 12 bases in between. CDR3 loop: CASSYGLYREAFF. CDR3 DNA: TGTGCCAGCAGTTACGGATTGTACAGGGAAGCTTTCTTT.

The chain has TRBV30 and TRBJ1-4; D perhaps matches TRBD1 (5 bases). Germline V gives CDR1 GTSNPN, CDR2 SVGIG (reference sequence). CDR3 length: 12 amino acids. This CDR3 reads CCLSAGGEKLFF. The DNA for the CDR3 is TGTTGTTTGTCGGCTGGGGGGGAAAAACTGTTTTTT.

The table lists this clone with a count of one. The rearrangement joins TRBV5-1 to TRBJ1-1; D is undetermined. V lost 0 bases and J lost 1, with 7 bases in between. The CDR3 runs 14 residues. The germline gives CDR1 SGHRS, CDR2 YFSETQ. This CDR3 reads CASSLGAGNTEAFF. In DNA form, the CDR3 reads TGCGCCAGCAGCTTGGGGGCAGGGAACACTGAAGCTTTCTTT.

This rearrangement joins TRBV6-2 or TRBV6-3 to TRBJ1-1; D is unresolved. The V gene's germline CDR1 is MNHEY and CDR2 SVGEGT. The V and J ends lost 5 bases and 3 bases respectively, with 13 bases between them. This CDR3 contains 14 residues. The DNA for the CDR3 is TGTGCCAGCAGTCTGGGTCCCGACTACACTGAAGCTTTCTTT. This codes for CASSLGPDYTEAFF.

A single count supports this clone. The CDR3 reads CASSQEPGGLETQYF. Here the CDR3 DNA reads TGTGCCAGCAGCCAAGAACCGGGGGGGCTTGAGACCCAGTACTTC. The V and J genes are TRBV3-1 (or the pseudogene TRBV3-2) and TRBJ2-5; TRBD2 agrees at 8 bases. V was clipped by 0 bases and J by 5 bases; unmatched bases: 5. The CDR3 extends over 15 amino acids. Germline CDR1 is LGHDT and CDR2 is YNNKEL (reference sequence).

V is TRBV7-2 and J is TRBJ1-1; no firm D call. The V end was cut by 0 bases, the J end by 9 bases, with 17 bases between. Germline CDR1 and CDR2: SGHTA and FQGNSA. The CDR3 loop spans 15 amino acids. CDR3 sequence reads: CASSLAMVGWAKAFF. The CDR3 bases are TGTGCCAGCAGCTTAGCGATGGTAGGTTGGGCGAAAGCTTTCTTT.

This clone was picked up a small number of times. Other DNA sequences from this sample encode an identical CDR3 as well. The rearrangement joins TRBV9 to TRBJ1-2, with 9 bases aligning to TRBD1. V dropped 0 bases and J dropped 5; count of bases not matched to a gene: 2. Germline CDR1 and CDR2: SGDLS and YYNGEE. The CDR3 has 14 residues. CDR3 sequence reads: CASSVGTGEYGYTF. CDR3 bases: TGTGCCAGCAGCGTAGGGACAGGGGAGTATGGCTACACCTTC.

This chain uses TRBV6-1 with TRBJ2-7; 7 bases are shared with TRBD2. This CDR3 comprises 14 residues. Germline-derived CDR1 and CDR2 are MNHNS and SASEGT. Unmatched junction bases numbered 3, after V lost 1 base and J lost 3 bases. Here the CDR3 reads CASSEGPGGYEQYF. Written as DNA, the CDR3 is TGTGCCAGCAGTGAAGGGCCGGGAGGCTACGAGCAGTACTTC.

The rearrangement uses TRBV7-9 and TRBJ1-6; the D gene is possibly TRBD1 (6 bases). Per germline, CDR1 SEHNR and CDR2 FQNEAQ (reference sequence). CDR3 length: 15 residues. The ends were cut back, 6 bases at V and 0 bases at J, with 9 bases in the middle. The chain's CDR3 is CASSQQGSYNSPLHF. In DNA, the CDR3 is TGTGCCAGCAGTCAACAGGGCTCCTATAATTCACCCCTCCACTTT. The full variable domain, completed using reference TRBV7-9 and TRBJ1-6, is DTGVSQNPRHKITKRGQNVTFRCDPISEHNRLYWYRQTLGQGPEFLTYFQNEAQLEKSRLLSDRFSAERPKGSFSTLEIQRTEQGDSAMYLCASSQQGSYNSPLHFGNGTRLTVT.